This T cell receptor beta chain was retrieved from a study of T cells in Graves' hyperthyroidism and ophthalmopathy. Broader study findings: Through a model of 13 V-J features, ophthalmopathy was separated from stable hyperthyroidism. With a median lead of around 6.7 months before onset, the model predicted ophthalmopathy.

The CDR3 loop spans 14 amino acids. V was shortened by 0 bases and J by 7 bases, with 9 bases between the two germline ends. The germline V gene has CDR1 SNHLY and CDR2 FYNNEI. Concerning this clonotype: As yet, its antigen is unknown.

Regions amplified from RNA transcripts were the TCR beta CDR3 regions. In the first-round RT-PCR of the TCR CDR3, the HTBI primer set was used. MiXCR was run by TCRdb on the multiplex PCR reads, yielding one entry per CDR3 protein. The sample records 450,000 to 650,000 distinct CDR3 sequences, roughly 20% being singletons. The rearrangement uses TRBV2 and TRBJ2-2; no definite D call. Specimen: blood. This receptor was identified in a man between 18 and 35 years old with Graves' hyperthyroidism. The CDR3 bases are TGTGCCAGCAGTGAAGCGCTCAGGAACGGGGAGCTGTTTTTT. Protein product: CASSEALRNGELFF.